The 25 T cell receptor beta chains listed next were all sequenced from one sample in a study of vaccination effects on CD4 cells after COVID-19. Once cultured for roughly nine days, the cells underwent separation to obtain CD4+ T cells. By PCR, the person was confirmed to have had SARS-CoV-2 infection between March and December 2020. Of the BNT162b2 and mRNA-1273 vaccines, participants received two doses of one or the other. These receptors have no identified antigens. Profiling relied on immunoSEQ multiplex PCR, and the TCRdb table lists in-frame clones only, not all of them. The sample includes tens of thousands of clones, about 74% of them seen just once. The sequenced sample was CD4+ T cells from PBMCs cultured without peptide, obtained after COVID-19 vaccination. Receptors were obtained from a human donor who had a prior SARS-CoV-2 infection.

This chain connects TRBV9 to TRBJ1-1; D call uncertain. V lost 2 bases, J lost 3 bases, and 11 bases lay in between. The V gene's germline CDR1 is SGDLS and CDR2 YYNGEE. This CDR3 has 14 amino acids. The CDR3 loop is CASSVRMWDTEAFF. CDR3 in DNA: TGTGCCAGCAGCGTCCGGATGTGGGACACTGAAGCTTTCTTT.

By its share, this clone is medium-sized (0.01 to 0.1%). This sequence joins TRBV30 and TRBJ2-3; D gene uncertain. The CDR3 is 11 residues long. The V and J ends lost 2 bases and 5 bases respectively, with 5 bases between them. CDR1 and CDR2 from the germline V gene are GTSNPN and SVGIG (reference sequence). CDR3 amino acids: CAWSWGDTQYF. The CDR3 DNA reads as TGTGCCTGGAGTTGGGGAGATACGCAGTATTTT.

The genes are TRBV21-1 and TRBJ2-7. TRBV21-1 is a pseudogene segment. CDR3 length: 14 amino acids. CDR3: CASSTERTPYEQYF. The CDR3 DNA is TGTGCCAGCAGCACGGAGAGGACCCCCTACGAGCAGTACTTC.

This chain joins TRBV10-3 and TRBJ1-2, with 8 bases lining up with TRBD1. Looked up from germline, CDR1 is ENHRY and CDR2 is SYGVKD. V lost 4 bases to trimming and J lost 3 bases; unmatched junction nucleotides: 7. The length of the CDR3 is 15 residues. This chain's CDR3 is CAISVGTGGDYGYTF. The CDR3 DNA is TGTGCCATCAGTGTGGGGACAGGTGGGGACTATGGCTACACCTTC.

This chain connects TRBV4-2 to TRBJ2-7, with D tentatively TRBD2 (6 bases). The ends were cut back, 3 bases at V and 3 bases at J, with 9 bases in the middle. The CDR3 sequence is 13 residues long. Germline assignment: CDR1 LGHNA and CDR2 YNFKEQ. CDR3 bases: TGTGCCAGCAGCCACGGGAGAGACTACGAGCAGTACTTC. Its protein product is CASSHGRDYEQYF.

V and J are TRBV3-1 (or the pseudogene TRBV3-2) and TRBJ1-2; D is undetermined. V was clipped by 0 bases and J by 5 bases, with 10 bases between them. Looked up from germline, CDR1 is LGHDT and CDR2 is YNNKEL (reference sequence). The CDR3 is made up of 14 amino acids. CDR3 nucleotide sequence: TGTGCCAGCAGCCAAGATTGGGGTTGGTATGGCTACACCTTC. This encodes CASSQDWGWYGYTF.

This clone was detected only a few times. V gene TRBV20-1 combines with J gene TRBJ2-3; D is unclear. CDR3 length: 11 residues. V was cut by 6 bases and J by 6 bases, with 10 bases left in between. Germline assignment: CDR1 DFQATT and CDR2 SNEGSKA (reference sequence). CDR3 in DNA: TGCAGTGCCGGTGGGCCGGATACGCAGTATTTT. It encodes CSAGGPDTQYF.

The chain couples TRBV4-1 to TRBJ1-2; D is perhaps TRBD1 (6 bases). The V and J ends lost 0 bases and 6 bases respectively, with 14 bases between them. This CDR3 region has 15 residues. Germline CDR1 and CDR2: MGHRA and YSYEKL. In DNA, the CDR3 is TGCGCCAGCAGCCAAGACGTCAGGGGTGAACATGGCTACACCTTC. Its translation is CASSQDVRGEHGYTF.

This clone was detected a few times. The V call is TRBV6-5, the J call TRBJ1-2; 10 nucleotides match TRBD1. The CDR3 runs 14 residues. The V gene's germline CDR1 is MNHEY and CDR2 SVGAGI. V shed 5 bases, J shed 5 bases, and the junction held 5 bases outside the gene matches. CDR3 DNA sequence: TGTGCCAGCAGTCTGGGACAGGGGTTTTATGGCTACACCTTC. Translating gives CASSLGQGFYGYTF.

V usage is TRBV7-3 and J usage is TRBJ2-7, with 8 nucleotides matching TRBD2. V dropped 2 bases and J dropped 3; count of bases not matched to a gene: 3. The germline CDR1 and CDR2 sequences are SGHTA and FQGTGA. The CDR3 runs to 14 residues. Here the CDR3 reads CASSLRGGYYEQYF. The CDR3 DNA is TGTGCCAGCAGCTTACGGGGGGGCTACTACGAGCAGTACTTC. The whole variable domain, remainder taken from reference TRBV7-3 and TRBJ2-7, is GAGVSQTPSNKVTEKGKYVELRCDPISGHTALYWYRQSLGQGPEFLIYFQGTGAADDSGLPNDRFFAVRPEGSVSTLKIQRTERGDSAVYLCASSLRGGYYEQYFGPGTRLTVT.

The genes are TRBV10-3 and TRBJ2-5; the match to TRBD2 covers 9 bases. Germline trimming cut 4 bases from V and 4 bases from J; bases unmatched to any gene: 10. This CDR3 has 16 amino acids. Germline V CDR1 and CDR2: ENHRY, SYGVKD. DNA of the CDR3: TGTGCCATCAGTGTCGGGGCTGTGCGGGGGGGAGAGACCCAGTACTTC. It yields the protein CAISVGAVRGGETQYF.

The V gene is TRBV5-1, the J gene TRBJ1-3; D is undetermined. CDR3 length: 15 residues. The V end lost 0 bases, the J end lost 0 bases, and 7 bases lay between the germline ends. In germline, CDR1 is SGHRS, CDR2 YFSETQ. The chain's CDR3 is CASSLGWSSGNTIYF. In DNA, the CDR3 is TGCGCCAGCAGCTTGGGGTGGTCCTCTGGAAACACCATATATTTT. Based on the CDR3 plus reference TRBV5-1 and TRBJ1-3, the full variable domain is KAGVTQTPRYLIKTRGQQVTLSCSPISGHRSVSWYQQTPGQGLQFLFEYFSETQRNKGNFPGRFSGRQFSNSRSEMNVSTLELGDSALYLCASSLGWSSGNTIYFGEGSWLTVV.

This chain uses TRBV7-2 with TRBJ2-7, with TRBD2 identical over 9 bases. The V and J ends lost 5 bases and 1 base, in that order; junction bases with no gene match: 9. Looked up from germline, CDR1 is SGHTA and CDR2 is FQGNSA. The CDR3 has 16 residues. The CDR3 here is CASSPRTSAVSYEQYF. The CDR3 nucleotides read TGTGCCAGCAGCCCCCGGACTAGCGCCGTTTCCTACGAGCAGTACTTC.

The V gene is TRBV7-3, the J gene TRBJ2-2, with no clear D. Germline V gene sequence: CDR1 SGHTA, CDR2 FQGTGA. V was pared by 4 bases and J by 0 bases, with 12 bases between. The CDR3 sequence is 16 residues long. Here the CDR3 reads CASSSSGVSNTGELFF. The CDR3 region has the DNA TGTGCCAGCAGCTCCTCAGGAGTATCGAACACCGGGGAGCTGTTTTTT.

The chain has TRBV30 and TRBJ1-2; 7 bases fit TRBD1. Unmatched junction bases numbered 10, after V lost 3 bases and J lost 0 bases. CDR1 is GTSNPN, CDR2 SVGIG, per germline (reference sequence). This CDR3 region has 16 residues. CDR3 region: CAWSRTGVLSNYGYTF. DNA for the CDR3: TGTGCCTGGAGCCGAACAGGGGTATTATCTAACTATGGCTACACCTTC.

The chain carries TRBV7-3 and TRBJ2-1; 7 nucleotides align to TRBD1. The CDR3 is made up of 14 amino acids. The V and J ends lost 3 bases and 6 bases, in that order; junction bases with no gene match: 5. Germline CDR1 and CDR2: SGHTA and FQGTGA. The DNA for the CDR3 is TGTGCCAGCAGCTTCGGACAGGCCCTCAATGAGCAGTTCTTC. It yields the protein CASSFGQALNEQFF.

CDR3 coding DNA: TGTGCCAGCCAGGGCCTAAACTATGGCTACACCTTC. This gives the protein CASQGLNYGYTF. This chain connects TRBV19 to TRBJ1-2; D may be TRBD1 (5 bases). Germline V gene lookup returns CDR1 LNHDA and CDR2 SQIVND (reference sequence). This CDR3 comprises 12 residues. Trimming removed 9 bases at V and 2 bases at J, with 10 bases between.

This clone was recorded once. Other DNA sequences in the sample encode the same CDR3. The chain is built from TRBV5-1 and TRBJ2-1; the match to TRBD2 covers 7 bases. The CDR3 is made up of 15 amino acids. Germline V gives CDR1 SGHRS, CDR2 YFSETQ. V shed 2 bases, J shed 0 bases, and the junction held 2 bases outside the gene matches. The CDR3, as DNA: TGCGCCAGCAGCTTAGCGGGAAGCTCCTACAATGAGCAGTTCTTC. Residues: CASSLAGSSYNEQFF.

This chain uses TRBV30 with TRBJ2-1, with 8 bases lining up with TRBD2. The CDR3 is 14 amino acids. The trim removed 2 bases at V and 9 bases at J, leaving 9 bases unmatched. Germline V CDR1 and CDR2: GTSNPN, SVGIG (reference sequence). The CDR3 nucleotides are TGTGCCTGGAGTAGAAGCGGGAGAACCGGTGAGCAGTTCTTC. This translates into CAWSRSGRTGEQFF.

The chain links TRBV5-8 to TRBJ2-5; perhaps TRBD2 as D (7 bases). This CDR3 region has 15 residues. Germline values: CDR1 SGHTS, CDR2 YDEGEE. V lost 3 bases, J lost 0 bases, and 12 bases lay in between. The DNA of the CDR3 is TGTGCCAGCAGCTGGCGCGGGGGCTACCAAGAGACCCAGTACTTC. Its protein is CASSWRGGYQETQYF.

The chain links TRBV7-9 to TRBJ2-5; 8 bases fit TRBD1. V trimming: 5 bases; J trimming: 3 bases; junction bases outside the gene matches: 8. Per germline, CDR1 SEHNR and CDR2 FQNEAQ (reference sequence). The CDR3 is 15 amino acids. The CDR3 is CASSPGQAREETQYF. CDR3 bases: TGTGCCAGCAGCCCGGGACAGGCTAGGGAAGAGACCCAGTACTTC.

DNA for the CDR3: TGTGCCAGCAGTTTGGCTGGGGCTAGCGGGGTATTAGAGCAGTTCTTC. Protein product: CASSLAGASGVLEQFF. This chain joins TRBV28 and TRBJ2-1, with 9 bases fitting TRBD2. Trimming cost V 3 bases and J 10 bases; bases outside gene matches: 13. CDR3 length: 16 amino acids. CDR1 MDHEN and CDR2 SYDVKM come from the germline V gene.

This clone was seen a few times. The V and J genes are TRBV19 and TRBJ2-3; D not resolved. The CDR3 consists of 15 residues. Germline V gives CDR1 LNHDA, CDR2 SQIVND (reference sequence). V lost 2 bases and J 0 bases, leaving 9 bases between the germline ends. Written as DNA, the CDR3 is TGTGCCAGTAGTATAACAGAGTCTAGCACAGATACGCAGTATTTT. It yields the protein CASSITESSTDTQYF.

V is TRBV5-4 and J is TRBJ1-1; D is unresolved. Germline loops: CDR1 SGHNT, CDR2 YYREEE (reference sequence). V was pared by 3 bases and J by 0 bases, with 12 bases between. The CDR3 loop spans 15 amino acids. The CDR3 coding sequence is TGTGCCAGCAGCTCGGCGGGCACACTGAACACTGAAGCTTTCTTT. Its translation: CASSSAGTLNTEAFF.

This clone was seen only a few times. This sequence joins TRBV11-2 and TRBJ2-1, with 8 bases identical to TRBD2. Losses at the gene ends were 1 base for V and 8 bases for J; bases not matched to a gene: 1. CDR3 length: 13 residues. The germline CDR1 and CDR2 sequences are SGHAT and FQNNGV. The CDR3 loop is CASSLVAGHEQFF. In nucleotides, the CDR3 is TGTGCCAGCAGCTTAGTAGCGGGACATGAGCAGTTCTTC.